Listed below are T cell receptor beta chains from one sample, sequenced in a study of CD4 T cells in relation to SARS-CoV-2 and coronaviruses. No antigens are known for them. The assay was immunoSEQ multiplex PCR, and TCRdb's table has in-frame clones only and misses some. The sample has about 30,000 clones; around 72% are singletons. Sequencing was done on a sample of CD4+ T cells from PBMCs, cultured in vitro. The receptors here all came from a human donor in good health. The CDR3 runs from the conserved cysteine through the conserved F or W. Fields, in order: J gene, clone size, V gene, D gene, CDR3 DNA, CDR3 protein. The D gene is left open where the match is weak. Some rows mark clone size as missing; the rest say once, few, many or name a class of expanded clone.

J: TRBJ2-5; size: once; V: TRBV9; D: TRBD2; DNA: TGTGCCAGCAGCGTTGGGAGTAGCGGGGGTTGGGAGACCCAGTACTTC; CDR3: CASSVGSSGGWETQYF
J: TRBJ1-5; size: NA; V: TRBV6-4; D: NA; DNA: TGTGCCAGCAGTGAACAGGCTAATCAGCCCCAGCATTTT; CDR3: CASSEQANQPQHF
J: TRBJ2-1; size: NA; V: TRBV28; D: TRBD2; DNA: TGTGCCAGCAGTTTCCTAGGGCGGGAGAGGAATGAGCAGTTCTTC; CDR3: CASSFLGRERNEQFF
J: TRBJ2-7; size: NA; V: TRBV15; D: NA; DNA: TGTGCCACCAGCAGAGGATCCACAGGGGAGGCCGAGCAGTACTTC; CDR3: CATSRGSTGEAEQYF
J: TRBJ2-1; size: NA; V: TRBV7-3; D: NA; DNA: TGTGCCAGCAGCCTCCACTCGAATTTCCAGGATGAGCAGTTCTTC; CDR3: CASSLHSNFQDEQFF
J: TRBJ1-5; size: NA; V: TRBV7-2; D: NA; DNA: TGTGCCAGCAGCTTCGACAGTGGAGGGAATCAGCCCCAGCATTTT; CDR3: CASSFDSGGNQPQHF
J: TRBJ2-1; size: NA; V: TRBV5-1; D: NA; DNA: TGCGCCAGCAGCTCAACAGTCAGCTCCTACAATGAGCAGTTCTTC; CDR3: CASSSTVSSYNEQFF
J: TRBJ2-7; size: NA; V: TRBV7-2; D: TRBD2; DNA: TGTGCCAGCACCGGCTTAGCGGGGGTCCCCTACGAGCAGTACTTC; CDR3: CASTGLAGVPYEQYF
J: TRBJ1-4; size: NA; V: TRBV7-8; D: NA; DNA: TGTGCCAGCAGCTTGCGGGAAGACAGATTATTTAATGAAAAACTGTTTTTT; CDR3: CASSLREDRLFNEKLFF
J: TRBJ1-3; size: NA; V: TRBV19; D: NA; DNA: TGTGCCAGTAGTATCAGGGCTGGAAACACCATATATTTT; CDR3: CASSIRAGNTIYF
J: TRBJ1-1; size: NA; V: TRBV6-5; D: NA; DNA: TGTGCCAGCAGTTACTCGGCCAGGGTTAACACTGAAGCTTTCTTT; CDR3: CASSYSARVNTEAFF
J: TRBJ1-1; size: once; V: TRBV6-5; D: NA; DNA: TGTGCCAGCAGAGGCCTGGGGAACACTGAAGCTTTCTTT; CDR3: CASRGLGNTEAFF
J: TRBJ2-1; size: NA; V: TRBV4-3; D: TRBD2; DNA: TGCGCCAGCAGCCAAGATTCTAGCGGTTCCTACAATGAGCAGTTCTTC; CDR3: CASSQDSSGSYNEQFF
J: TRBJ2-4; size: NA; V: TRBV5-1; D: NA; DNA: TGCGCCAGCAGCTTAACTCCAACGGGGGCCGACATTCAGTACTTC; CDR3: CASSLTPTGADIQYF
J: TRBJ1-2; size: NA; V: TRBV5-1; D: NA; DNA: TGCGCCAGCAGCGAGGGACCCACCTATGGCTACACCTTC; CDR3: CASSEGPTYGYTF
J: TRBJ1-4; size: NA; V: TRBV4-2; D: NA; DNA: TGTGCCAGCAGCCAATCCCCAACAACTAATGAAAAACTGTTTTTT; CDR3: CASSQSPTTNEKLFF
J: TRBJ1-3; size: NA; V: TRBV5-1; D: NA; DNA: TGCGCCAGCAGCGACCAAAGCTCTGGAAACACCATATATTTT; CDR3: CASSDQSSGNTIYF
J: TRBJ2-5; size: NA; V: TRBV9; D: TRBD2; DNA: TGTGCCAGCAGCGTAGCAACGGGGAGCGGGGGAGGCCAAGAGACCCAGTACTTC; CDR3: CASSVATGSGGGQETQYF
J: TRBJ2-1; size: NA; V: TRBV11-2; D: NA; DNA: TGTGCCAGCAGCTTAGAAGTGAATGAGCAGTTCTTC; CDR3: CASSLEVNEQFF
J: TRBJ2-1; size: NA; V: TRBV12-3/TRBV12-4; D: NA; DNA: TGTGCCAGCAGTCCCGGTGCCCCCGATGAGCAGTTCTTC; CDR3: CASSPGAPDEQFF
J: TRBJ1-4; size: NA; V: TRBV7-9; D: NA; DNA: TGTGCCAGCAGTTATTGGACGGGGGCTAAAGAAAAACTGTTTTTT; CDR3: CASSYWTGAKEKLFF
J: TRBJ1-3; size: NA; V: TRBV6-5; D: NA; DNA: TGTGCCAGCAGTTACGTTCCGGGCTCTGGAAACACCATATATTTT; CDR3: CASSYVPGSGNTIYF
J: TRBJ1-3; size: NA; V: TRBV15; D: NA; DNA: TGTGCCACCAGCAGAGGGGGGGGGCAGTCTGGAAACACCATATATTTT; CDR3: CATSRGGGQSGNTIYF
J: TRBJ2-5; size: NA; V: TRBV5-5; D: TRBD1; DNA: TGTGCCAGCACACGGACAGGGAAAGAGACCCAGTACTTC; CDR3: CASTRTGKETQYF